This is a list of T cell receptor beta chains from one sample in a study of blood T cell repertoires in COVID-19. Clones were sequenced by immunoSEQ multiplex PCR, and TCRdb holds only the in-frame ones, with some missing. The table lists 140,000 to 150,000 clones, about 87% of them singletons. Sequences were obtained from PBMCs or T cells enriched from blood (not recorded which). Receptors were obtained from a man in his 60s who had recovered from COVID-19. Both conserved end residues are trimmed from each CDR3.

V	CDR3
TRBV4-2	ASSPGQGRYGYT
TRBV3-1/TRBV3-2	ASSQDAGRTDTQY
TRBV14	ASSQDLGGFNTEAF
TRBV30	AWSLSDSDTIY
TRBV5-1	ASSTGLAGEETQY
TRBV11-2	ASSFGWETYTQY
TRBV27	ASSLRTATDTQY
TRBV27	ATLGHSYEQY
TRBV29-1	SVSREFGEQY
TRBV2	ASSLRGGGEQY
TRBV9	ASSLRTGGYNEQF
TRBV7-3	ASNTGQGTYNEQF
TRBV5-4	ASSLSGGSGNTIY
TRBV28	ASSADRDSPLH
TRBV2	ASSEALQFLADNEQF
TRBV10-3	ATAIGGPYYGYT
TRBV30	AWSDGGRTEAF
TRBV9	ASGPGGRNEQF
TRBV10-3	ATTRDRGVGTEAF
TRBV4-1	ASSLRRDADTQY
TRBV12-3/TRBV12-4	ASKEGARGYT
TRBV10-2	ASSVQGDSPLH
TRBV3-1/TRBV3-2	ASSPRLAGDYEQY
TRBV28	ASSLVGAKGGYT
TRBV9	ASSSSPYGELF
TRBV5-6	ASSLSGTNSYEQY
TRBV7-2	ASRQLAGGISDTQY
TRBV2	ASSEGRVAF
TRBV25-1	ASTRPGLAGANTGELF
TRBV11-2	ASSLDGWRPGEKLF
TRBV7-9	ASRPGTYEQY
TRBV28	ASSVQQGRMINQPQH